This TCR beta chain was found in a study of CD8+ T cells in alopecia areata. Study-level points and caveats: Sequencing of scalp tissue also captures the resident alphabeta T cells of normal skin.

Sequencing templates came from extracted RNA that was reverse transcribed into cDNA. Using immunoSEQ multiplex PCR, the repertoire was profiled, and TCRdb retains in-frame clones only, with some absent. Here the sample spans more than 90,000 clones, roughly 68% being singletons. A word on this clone: Its antigen is undetermined.

The CDR3 covers 14 residues. Trimming pared 5 bases from V and 5 bases from J, leaving 15 bases between. The germline V gene encodes CDR1 SGHTA and CDR2 FQGNSA. This chain connects TRBV7-2 to TRBJ2-5, with a possible D match to TRBD2 (6 bases). This receptor was obtained from a human donor in good health. Source material: CD4+ T cells sorted from blood. This CDR3 is CASSPSTRSETQYF. CDR3 sequence (DNA): TGTGCCAGCAGCCCCTCGACTAGGTCTGAGACCCAGTACTTC.